The T cell receptor (beta chain) described here comes from a study of CXCR3-negative and CXCR3-positive naive CD8 T cells. Study summary: Every library held about 1.5 +/- 0.3 million TRB reads, and the total came to approximately 140 million.

Study-level points and caveats: Higher TRB CDR3 hydrophobicity marked CXCR3-positive naive cells relative to CXCR3-negative naive cells.

At about 310,000 cells each, triplicate sorts were carried out for each CD8+ T cell subset. The study made its TRB cDNA libraries by 5' RACE, adding UMI labels. TCRdb re-called the 5' RACE reads; every CDR3 protein appears as one record, without DNA. The sample spans 75,000 to 100,000 distinct CDR3 sequences; the ten largest clones claim less than 1%. The germline CDR1 and CDR2 sequences are LNHNV and YYDKDF (reference sequence). This CDR3 comprises 15 residues. As concerns this clonotype: What it binds is unknown.

The chain uses TRBV15 and TRBJ2-7; without DNA, the TCRdb call of TRBD1 cannot be checked. The sample comprised naive CXCR3+ CD8+ T cells from blood. The sample's subset: CD45RO-CCR7+CD27+CD95- naive CD8+ T cells expressing CXCR3 (TNR3+). The clonotype was recovered from a human donor in good health. Some clones in this sample may be carry-over from other donors' samples. CDR3: CATSREPGQGDEQYF.